This T cell receptor (beta chain) emerged from a study of cytomegalovirus exposure and HLA in healthy donors. To note about this clone: Its matching antigen is unknown.

It was with 60 Vbeta and 13 Jbeta primers that the PCR ran. This table comes from immunoSEQ multiplex PCR, and its TCRdb copy is limited to in-frame clones, with some not included. The specimen's table records about 200,000 clones. The CDR3 is made up of 16 amino acids. The V segment lost 1 base and the J segment 7 bases; nucleotides outside the gene matches: 7. Looked up from germline, CDR1 is SGDLS and CDR2 is YYNGEE. Study observations and caveats: Upon later analysis, HLA-associated TCR beta chains proved more clonally expanded than other, equally common chains.

The rearrangement joins TRBV9 to TRBJ2-2, with 10 bases aligning to TRBD2. The clonotype was recovered from a girl aged 2 to 10 in good health and CMV-seropositive. Sequencing input: PBMCs. Here the CDR3 reads CASSVQAGGPGGELFF. The DNA of the CDR3 is TGTGCCAGCAGCGTACAAGCGGGAGGGCCTGGCGGGGAGCTGTTTTTT.